These 15 T cell receptor beta chains were all obtained from the same sample, sequenced in a study of CD8 T cells in Susac syndrome. RNA amounts of roughly 0.45 to 1 ug underwent reverse transcription with random hexamers. A single record per CDR3 protein comes from TCRdb applying MiXCR to the immunoSEQ multiplex PCR reads. The sample has around 300,000 distinct CDR3 sequences, just over 90% seen once. Specimen: CD4+ T cells from PBMCs. The receptors derive from a human donor with multiple sclerosis.

This chain uses TRBV6-2 or TRBV6-3 with TRBJ2-3, with D perhaps TRBD1 (6 bases). The CDR3 covers 15 residues. V lost 4 bases to trimming and J lost 3 bases, with 14 bases between them. In germline, CDR1 is MNHEY, CDR2 SVGEGT. The CDR3 loop is CASSLLGQPTDTQYF. CDR3 nucleotide sequence: TGTGCCAGCAGTTTACTGGGACAACCTACAGATACGCAGTATTTT.

This chain uses TRBV18 with TRBJ1-6; 10 positions agree with TRBD1. The CDR3 is made up of 16 amino acids. V trimming: 3 bases; J trimming: 6 bases; junction bases outside the gene matches: 5. Looked up from germline, CDR1 is KGHSH and CDR2 is LQKENI. The CDR3 nucleotides read TGTGCCAGCTCACCGCGAAGACAGGGGGCTAATTCACCCCTCCACTTT. Its translation: CASSPRRQGANSPLHF.

The chain links TRBV7-8 to TRBJ1-2, with 10 nucleotides matching TRBD1. The V gene end was trimmed by 3 bases and the J gene end by 6 bases; junction bases not matched to a gene: 10. Germline loops: CDR1 SGHVS, CDR2 FQNEAQ. There are 16 residues in the CDR3. The CDR3 sequence is CASSFNTGTGAHGYTF. DNA of the CDR3: TGTGCCAGCAGCTTCAATACTGGGACAGGGGCACATGGCTACACCTTC.

CDR3: CASGAGVVNTGELFF. CDR3 in DNA: TGTGCCAGCGGTGCGGGAGTGGTGAACACCGGGGAGCTGTTTTTT. The rearrangement uses TRBV7-9 and TRBJ2-2; 7 nucleotides line up with TRBD2. This CDR3 has 15 amino acids. With V trimmed by 8 bases and J by 1 base, 7 bases remained unmatched. Germline V gives CDR1 SEHNR, CDR2 FQNEAQ (reference sequence). Using reference TRBV7-9 and TRBJ2-2 for the parts outside the CDR3, the full variable domain is DTGVSQNPRHKITKRGQNVTFRCDPISEHNRLYWYRQTLGQGPEFLTYFQNEAQLEKSRLLSDRFSAERPKGSFSTLEIQRTEQGDSAMYLCASGAGVVNTGELFFGEGSRLTVL.

This clonotype came up once. The gene calls are TRBV19 and TRBJ2-3, with TRBD2 matching 9 bases. Germline CDR1 is LNHDA and CDR2 is SQIVND (reference sequence). With V trimmed by 9 bases and J by 6 bases, 7 bases remained unmatched. The CDR3 is 13 amino acids. CDR3 DNA: TGTGCCAGCCGCGGGAGGGGAATGGATACGCAGTATTTT. Encoded protein: CASRGRGMDTQYF.

This rearrangement joins TRBV20-1 to TRBJ2-3; 10 bases are shared with TRBD2. Germline-derived CDR1 and CDR2 are DFQATT and SNEGSKA (reference sequence). The CDR3 covers 15 residues. Losses at the gene ends were 0 bases for V and 0 bases for J; bases not matched to a gene: 0. CDR3 sequence (DNA): TGCAGTGCTAGAGATAGCGGGAGGAGCACAGATACGCAGTATTTT. Protein product: CSARDSGRSTDTQYF.

In DNA, the CDR3 is TGCAGTGCTTCACTAGCGGGAGGCGGCAACATTCAGTACTTC. It is translated as CSASLAGGGNIQYF. V is TRBV20-1 and J is TRBJ2-4, with TRBD2 matching over 12 bases. This CDR3 region has 14 residues. After removal of 5 bases from V and 7 bases from J, the junction contained 6 bases not matched to a gene. Germline CDR1 reads DFQATT; CDR2 reads SNEGSKA (reference sequence).

Comment on this clonotype: Here the CDR3 omits its conserved ending phenylalanine or tryptophan, so a read error is the likely source. The chain links TRBV7-3 to TRBJ2-1; D is ambiguous. CDR1 SGHTA and CDR2 FQGTGA come from the germline V gene. The V and J ends lost 3 bases and 3 bases respectively, with 6 bases between them. CDR3 size: 13 residues. The CDR3 is CASSFDVYNEQFL. The CDR3 nucleotides are TGTGCCAGCAGCTTCGACGTCTACAATGAGCAGTTCCTC.

The J gene is TRBJ2-1, the V gene TRBV2; D is undetermined. Germline V gene lookup returns CDR1 SNHLY and CDR2 FYNNEI. Trimming left V 2 bases short and J 1 base short, with 6 bases between. The CDR3 contains 14 residues. The CDR3 protein is CASSELQSYNEQFF. The DNA for the CDR3 is TGTGCCAGCAGTGAATTGCAATCCTACAATGAGCAGTTCTTC. The full variable domain, completed using reference TRBV2 and TRBJ2-1, is EPEVTQTPSHQVTQMGQEVILRCVPISNHLYFYWYRQILGQKVEFLVSFYNNEISEKSEIFDDQFSVERPDGSNFTLKIRSTKLEDSAMYFCASSELQSYNEQFFGPGTRLTVL.

The chain uses TRBV6-1 and TRBJ1-1; 8 bases fit TRBD1. There are 15 residues in the CDR3. The ends lost 11 bases at V and 3 bases at J; junction bases unmatched: 14. Germline loops: CDR1 MNHNS, CDR2 SASEGT. CDR3 nucleotides: TGTGCCGGTGAGGCGTCCAGGGGGCTGCACACTGAAGCTTTCTTT. It specifies CAGEASRGLHTEAFF.

The chain carries TRBV6-6 and TRBJ1-5, with D maybe TRBD1 (5 bases). Between the trimmed V and J ends, which lost 1 base and 7 bases, there was a span of 14 bases. CDR3 length: 15 residues. Germline V gene data show CDR1 as MNHNY and CDR2 as SVGAGI (reference sequence). CDR3 sequence: CASSYYDREGQPQHF. The CDR3 nucleotides are TGTGCCAGCAGTTACTACGACAGAGAGGGACAGCCCCAGCATTTT.

The gene calls are TRBV5-1 and TRBJ2-3, with 7 nucleotides matching TRBD2. The CDR3 extends over 14 amino acids. V lost 5 bases and J lost 6; bases outside the gene matches: 9. Germline V gene data show CDR1 as SGHRS and CDR2 as YFSETQ. The CDR3 is CASSSGLVVDTQYF. DNA of the CDR3: TGCGCCAGCAGTTCCGGACTAGTAGTGGATACGCAGTATTTT.

The chain joins TRBV7-3 to TRBJ2-3, with D uncertain. Germline V CDR1 and CDR2: SGHTA, FQGTGA. The CDR3 spans 15 residues. Trimming removed 0 bases at V and 1 base at J, with 8 bases between. The chain's CDR3 is CASSLTDLGTDTQYF. The CDR3 nucleotides read TGTGCCAGCAGCTTAACGGATCTGGGCACAGATACGCAGTATTTT.

The chain employs TRBV19 and TRBJ2-7; 9 nucleotides match TRBD1. Germline V CDR1 and CDR2: LNHDA, SQIVND (reference sequence). The CDR3 spans 16 residues. The V segment lost 1 base and the J segment 3 bases; nucleotides outside the gene matches: 7. CDR3 residues: CASSIGAGQGIYEQYF. In DNA, the CDR3 is TGTGCCAGTAGTATAGGGGCGGGACAGGGAATCTACGAGCAGTACTTC.

The rearrangement links TRBV19 to TRBJ2-1, with TRBD2 matching over 7 bases. V was pared by 6 bases and J by 2 bases, with 7 bases of the junction left unmatched. The CDR3 contains 15 residues. Germline V gives CDR1 LNHDA, CDR2 SQIVND (reference sequence). In DNA form, the CDR3 reads TGTGCCAGTAGCCCCAGCGGGATTGCCTACAATGAGCAGTTCTTC. Encoded protein: CASSPSGIAYNEQFF.